The 8 T cell receptor beta chains given below trace back to one sample, sequenced in a study of T cells after yellow fever vaccination (dated by TCRdb to between 2017 and 2020). What the treatment or condition label conveys for this sample: live attenuated yellow fever vaccine strain. Libraries were made using 5' RACE. The instrument given in TCRdb is Illumina HiSeq 2500. TCRdb redid the processing of the public reads, applying fastp at Q25 and MiXCR, and retained in-frame beta chains. Rows matching on CDR3 protein sequence are summarized as one entry with the most common DNA and genes. The sample records about 580,000 distinct CDR3 sequences, about a sixth of which are singletons. The top ten clones comprise around 15% of the sample. The sequencing used PBMCs, collected 5 to 6 days after the first yellow fever vaccination. The receptors were sampled from a young man who received the YFV17D yellow fever vaccine.

This clonotype came up a few times. The V call is TRBV11-2, the J call TRBJ1-1; 12 bases are a match to TRBD1. Looked up from germline, CDR1 is SGHAT and CDR2 is FQNNGV. The length of the CDR3 is 16 residues. V trimming: 5 bases; J trimming: 1 base; junction bases outside the gene matches: 5. The CDR3 protein is CASSAGQGAQNTEAFF. The CDR3, as DNA: TGTGCCAGCAGCGCGGGACAGGGGGCGCAGAACACTGAAGCTTTCTTT. The full variable domain, with the rest looked up from reference TRBV11-2 and TRBJ1-1, is EAGVAQSPRYKIIEKRQSVAFWCNPISGHATLYWYQQILGQGPKLLIQFQNNGVVDDSQLPKDRFSAERLKGVDSTLKIQPAKLEDSAVYLCASSAGQGAQNTEAFFGQGTRLTVV.

This clonotype occurred a few times. The CDR3 DNA follows: TGTGCTAGTGGTTTGGTACTGAGAGGAAACACCATATATTTT. Its protein is CASGLVLRGNTIYF. This sequence joins TRBV12-5 and TRBJ1-3; D is undetermined. With 0 bases removed from V and 4 bases from J, the gap between germline ends came to 7 bases. Germline V gives CDR1 LGHNT, CDR2 FRNRAP. CDR3 length equals 14 residues.

This clonotype showed up just a few times. The V call is TRBV11-2, the J call TRBJ2-7; D possibly corresponds to TRBD1 (5 bases). Trimming shortened V by 2 bases and J by 4 bases, and 12 bases separated the two germline ends. The CDR3 is made up of 14 amino acids. In germline, CDR1 is SGHAT, CDR2 FQNNGV. The CDR3 loop is CASSLNRLPYEQYF. The CDR3 bases are TGTGCCAGCAGCTTAAACAGGTTGCCTTACGAGCAGTACTTC. The variable domain in full, with the rest retrieved from reference TRBV11-2 and TRBJ2-7, is EAGVAQSPRYKIIEKRQSVAFWCNPISGHATLYWYQQILGQGPKLLIQFQNNGVVDDSQLPKDRFSAERLKGVDSTLKIQPAKLEDSAVYLCASSLNRLPYEQYFGPGTRLTVT.

This clonotype was counted only a few times. The chain carries TRBV3-1 and TRBJ1-4, with D unresolved. This CDR3 is 14 amino acids long. V lost 0 bases and J lost 7, with 9 bases in between. CDR1 and CDR2 (germline): LGHDT, YNNKEL (reference sequence). CDR3 protein: CASSQEWGSEKLFF. Here the CDR3 DNA reads TGTGCCAGCAGCCAAGAGTGGGGAAGTGAAAAACTGTTTTTT.

The gene calls are TRBV6-1 and TRBJ2-5; 11 bases are a match to TRBD1. CDR1 and CDR2 (germline): MNHNS, SASEGT. J was trimmed by 4 bases and V by 5 bases; bases with no gene match: 9. The length of the CDR3 is 16 residues. CDR3 in amino acids: CASSSIRDRGGETQYF. CDR3 DNA sequence: TGTGCCAGCAGTAGCATCCGGGACAGGGGGGGAGAGACCCAGTACTTC.

The chain recombines TRBV9 with TRBJ2-1; 10 positions match TRBD2. V lost 0 bases and J lost 4; bases outside the gene matches: 1. The germline CDR1 and CDR2 sequences are SGDLS and YYNGEE. The CDR3 contains 15 residues. The CDR3 sequence is CASSVGSGGYNEQFF. The CDR3 DNA follows: TGTGCCAGCAGCGTAGGTAGCGGGGGGTACAATGAGCAGTTCTTC.

In its sample, this clonotype was seen a few times. For the CDR3, the DNA is TGTGCCAGCAGCCCCGGGACTAGCGGCCGATGGAGAGAGACCCAGTACTTC. As protein: CASSPGTSGRWRETQYF. The genes are TRBV11-2 and TRBJ2-5; 11 bases match TRBD2. CDR1 is SGHAT, CDR2 FQNNGV, per germline. The CDR3 is 17 residues long. V lost 5 bases and J lost 4; bases outside the gene matches: 12.

In DNA, the CDR3 is TGTGCCAGCACCCCGGGGACGTTGGGGACTTCACCCCTCCACTTT. It translates to CASTPGTLGTSPLHF. The V gene is TRBV6-1, the J gene TRBJ1-6; D is perhaps TRBD1 (5 bases). The CDR3 is made up of 15 amino acids. CDR1 is MNHNS, CDR2 SASEGT, per germline. V lost 7 bases to trimming and J lost 9 bases, with 19 bases between them.